This T cell receptor beta chain is from a study of T cells in women clearing cervical HPV infection. Study-level information: No precancer developed; the control's incident HPV16 infection cleared within 12 months. Cases' blood sampling followed lesion detection by median around 160 days (90 to 200).

According to its frequency, this clone is medium-sized (0.01 to 0.1%). The sequenced fragment ends 3 residues before the CDR3 boundary, so the rest is inferred from the germline J gene. V was trimmed by 0 bases and J by 0 bases, leaving 16 bases between them. Germline values: CDR1 DFQATT, CDR2 SNEGSKA (reference sequence). The CDR3 consists of 17 residues. Generated by immunoSEQ multiplex PCR, the TCRdb table keeps only in-frame clones and is missing some. Its table lists more than 40,000 clones. This clonotype originated in a woman aged 18 to 75 with a cervical HPV16 infection that either progressed to CIN3+ or cleared (not recorded which). The chain uses TRBV20-1 and TRBJ2-3; TRBD2 is a possible D gene (5 bases). Material for sequencing was blood buffy coat. The covered CDR3 bases are TGCAGTGCTAGAGATCTCGGGGAGTGGAAAAGCACAGATACG. Translating it yields CSARDLGEWKSTDT. The CDR3 in full is CSARDLGEWKSTDTQYF.